A selection of T cell receptor beta chains follows, all from one sample in a study of T cell clones after liver transplantation. Sequencing was performed with immunoSEQ multiplex PCR; in TCRdb, only in-frame clones are kept and a portion is missing. The repertoire holds some 80,000 clones, with about 85% as singletons. Sequenced here: CD4+ T cells from blood, sampled about 50 months after liver transplant. These receptors were taken from a human patient who received a liver transplant. A share of the T cells may be of graft donor origin. The CDR3 runs from the conserved cysteine through the conserved F or W. A D gene is named only where the DNA matches it firmly. Part of the rows lack a size; the others show once, few, many or a class for expanded clones.

d_call j_call clone_size v_call cdr3_aa cdr3_nt
TRBD1 TRBJ2-6 - TRBV5-4 CASTPDRGSYNVLTF TGTGCCAGCACCCCGGACAGGGGCAGTTATAACGTCCTGACTTTC
- TRBJ2-2 - TRBV7-2 CASSQQVNTGELFF TGTGCCAGCAGCCAACAGGTTAACACCGGGGAGCTGTTTTTT
- TRBJ2-7 few TRBV4-2 CASSPADPYEQYF TGTGCCAGCAGCCCTGCGGATCCCTACGAGCAGTACTTC
- TRBJ2-2 - TRBV5-5 CASSLGIGYTGELFF TGTGCCAGCAGCTTGGGAATCGGGTACACCGGGGAGCTGTTTTTT
TRBD1 TRBJ2-6 - TRBV13 CASSYSTGVLRSGANVLTF TGTGCCAGCAGCTACTCAACAGGGGTCCTACGCTCTGGGGCCAACGTCCTGACTTTC
TRBD2 TRBJ2-2 - TRBV19 CASRKTSGENTGELFF TGTGCCAGTAGGAAGACTAGCGGGGAGAACACCGGGGAGCTGTTTTTT
- TRBJ2-2 - TRBV4-1 CASSSLAANTGELFF TGCGCCAGCAGCTCCTTAGCGGCGAACACCGGGGAGCTGTTTTTT
- TRBJ2-1 - TRBV29-1 CSVDIRMGDEQFF TGCAGCGTCGACATCCGAATGGGCGATGAGCAGTTCTTC
- TRBJ1-4 - TRBV5-1 CASSLDRDNEKLFF TGCGCCAGCAGCTTGGACAGGGATAATGAAAAACTGTTTTTT
- TRBJ1-3 - TRBV29-1 CSVEPNHSRNTIYF TGCAGCGTGGAGCCGAACCACAGCCGAAACACCATATATTTT
TRBD1 TRBJ2-5 - TRBV18 CASSLFGQGDAGTQYF TGTGCCAGCTCACTGTTCGGACAGGGGGATGCTGGGACCCAGTACTTC
TRBD1 TRBJ2-6 - TRBV10-3 CAISEGTGAGANVLTF TGTGCCATCAGTGAAGGGACAGGGGCTGGGGCCAACGTCCTGACTTTC
- TRBJ1-1 - TRBV10-3 CASLGADNTEAFF TGTGCCTCCCTTGGGGCAGATAACACTGAAGCTTTCTTT
- TRBJ1-3 - TRBV29-1 CSAGGGSGNTIYF TGCAGCGCAGGAGGAGGCTCTGGAAACACCATATATTTT
TRBD2 TRBJ2-7 - TRBV18 CASSPVMGLAIYEQYF TGTGCCAGCTCACCGGTGATGGGACTAGCTATTTACGAGCAGTACTTC
TRBD1 TRBJ1-2 few TRBV28 CASSLGQNYGYTF TGTGCCAGCAGCCTGGGACAGAACTATGGCTACACCTTC
TRBD1 TRBJ1-4 once TRBV2 CASSDAGTGQKEKLFF TGTGCCAGCAGTGACGCCGGGACAGGTCAGAAGGAAAAACTGTTTTTT
- TRBJ1-6 few TRBV5-4 CASSFGRNSPLHF TGTGCCAGCAGCTTCGGCCGAAATTCACCCCTCCACTTT
TRBD2 TRBJ2-1 - TRBV7-2 CASSLGLAGGLRVFF TGTGCCAGCAGCTTAGGGTTAGCGGGGGGCCTCCGGGTGTTCTTC
- TRBJ2-5 once TRBV7-9 CASSRGEETQYF TGTGCCAGTTCCCGGGGTGAAGAGACCCAGTACTTC
- TRBJ1-6 - TRBV19 CAIHRTANSPLHF TGTGCCATCCATAGAACGGCGAATTCACCCCTCCACTTT
- TRBJ2-1 - TRBV4-1 CASSRTRTADNEQFF TGCGCCAGCAGCCGGACGCGGACAGCTGACAATGAGCAGTTCTTC
TRBD1 TRBJ2-7 - TRBV5-5 CASSLRTGLYEQYF TGTGCCAGCAGCTTGAGGACAGGTTTGTACGAGCAGTACTTC
- TRBJ1-2 - TRBV10-3 CAIHRQYGYTF TGTGCCATCCACAGGCAGTATGGCTACACCTTC
TRBD1 TRBJ2-1 - TRBV7-3 CASSPGDRGNNEQFF TGTGCCAGCAGCCCCGGCGACAGGGGGAATAATGAGCAGTTCTTC